This T cell receptor (beta chain) was profiled in a study of cytomegalovirus exposure and HLA in healthy donors. 60 Vbeta and 13 Jbeta primers were used in PCR. Clones were sequenced by immunoSEQ multiplex PCR, and TCRdb holds only the in-frame ones, with some missing. The data show 150,000 to 200,000 clones, 60% to 80% seen once. Study-wide findings and caveats: Rarity characterized most TCR sequences, yet some public TCRs appeared in many donors. CMV serostatus was the sole immune exposure data available.

It was healthy bone marrow donors who served as donors. This clone has only one observation. Its target is unknown. Material: PBMCs. The sequence was obtained from a young man in good health and CMV-seropositive.

CDR3 loop: CASSLALAEDTQYF. CDR3 DNA sequence: TGCGCCAGCAGCTTGGCACTAGCGGAAGATACGCAGTATTTT. The chain employs TRBV5-1 and TRBJ2-3; TRBD2 matches at 8 bases. Germline trimming cut 0 bases from V and 5 bases from J; bases unmatched to any gene: 2. The CDR3 spans 14 residues. Germline CDR1 and CDR2: SGHRS and YFSETQ.